These 29 T cell receptor beta chains originate from one sample sequenced in a study of cytomegalovirus exposure and HLA in healthy donors. TCRdb's table, derived via immunoSEQ multiplex PCR, lists solely in-frame clones and lacks some. The table records some 72,000 clones, approximately 95% of them present only once. The sample taken for sequencing was PBMCs. The origin of the receptors is a man between 18 and 29 years old in good health and CMV-seropositive.

The rearrangement links TRBV19 to TRBJ1-1; TRBD1 is a possible D gene (6 bases). CDR1 and CDR2 from the germline V gene are LNHDA and SQIVND (reference sequence). This CDR3 contains 12 residues. The V and J ends lost 3 bases and 6 bases respectively, with 8 bases between them. CDR3 DNA sequence: TGTGCCAGTAGTATGGCAGGGGCTGAAGCTTTCTTT. This codes for CASSMAGAEAFF.

The chain employs TRBV18 and TRBJ1-2, with TRBD1 as a possible D gene (5 bases). V shed 0 bases and J shed 4 bases, with 12 bases lying between them. The CDR3 length is 15 residues. The germline gives CDR1 KGHSH, CDR2 LQKENI. The CDR3 loop reads CASSPPLRDPYGYTF. The CDR3 DNA follows: TGTGCCAGCTCACCACCGCTCAGGGATCCCTATGGCTACACCTTC.

This chain connects TRBV7-8 to TRBJ1-1, with unresolved D. The CDR3 covers 13 residues. Trimming left V 6 bases short and J 1 base short, with 9 bases between. From germline, CDR1 is SGHVS and CDR2 FQNEAQ. CDR3: CASSLTANTEAFF. The CDR3 nucleotides are TGTGCCAGCAGTTTAACAGCGAACACTGAAGCTTTCTTT.

This chain links TRBV2 with TRBJ1-4; TRBD1 might be the D (6 bases). The germline gives CDR1 SNHLY, CDR2 FYNNEI. The CDR3 loop spans 14 amino acids. V lost 7 bases and J 4 bases, leaving 13 bases between the germline ends. The CDR3 DNA is TGTGCCAGCACCGAGGACAGACATAATGAAAAACTGTTTTTT. This codes for CASTEDRHNEKLFF. The variable domain in full, with the rest retrieved from reference TRBV2 and TRBJ1-4, is EPEVTQTPSHQVTQMGQEVILRCVPISNHLYFYWYRQILGQKVEFLVSFYNNEISEKSEIFDDQFSVERPDGSNFTLKIRSTKLEDSAMYFCASTEDRHNEKLFFGSGTQLSVL.

V is TRBV5-1 and J is TRBJ2-7, with 10 bases that match TRBD2. Germline CDR1 is SGHRS and CDR2 is YFSETQ. The V segment lost 4 bases and the J segment 2 bases; nucleotides outside the gene matches: 6. The CDR3 contains 15 residues. The CDR3 coding sequence is TGCGCCAGCAGCCCACGGACTAGCGGAACCTACGAGCAGTACTTC. Translation: CASSPRTSGTYEQYF.

A remark on this clone: This CDR3 is also generated by other DNA sequences in the sample. The chain employs TRBV30 and TRBJ2-3; 7 bases line up with TRBD2. J lost 2 bases, V lost 8 bases, and 16 bases had no gene match. Germline V gene data show CDR1 as GTSNPN and CDR2 as SVGIG (reference sequence). This CDR3 spans 16 amino acids. CDR3 in DNA: TGTGCCCGGGGAGGGGTTGGGGCGGGGTACACAGATACGCAGTATTTT. This sequence encodes CARGGVGAGYTDTQYF. The full variable domain, completed using reference TRBV30 and TRBJ2-3, is SQTIHQWPATLVQPVGSPLSLECTVEGTSNPNLYWYRQAAGRGLQLLFYSVGIGQISSEVPQNLSASRPQDRQFILSSKKLLLSDSGFYLCARGGVGAGYTDTQYFGPGTRLTVL.

The chain links TRBV10-3 to TRBJ2-7; 7 bases are shared with TRBD1. The CDR3 runs to 13 residues. J was trimmed by 2 bases and V by 4 bases; bases with no gene match: 2. The germline gives CDR1 ENHRY, CDR2 SYGVKD. The CDR3 DNA reads TGTGCCATCAGTGGGCAGGGGGCCTACGAGCAGTACTTC. Encoded protein: CAISGQGAYEQYF.

The chain uses TRBV28 and TRBJ1-1; tentative D call: TRBD1 (5 bases). V gave up 8 bases and J gave up 0 bases, with 10 bases separating them. The CDR3 loop spans 13 amino acids. Germline-derived CDR1 and CDR2 are MDHEN and SYDVKM. The CDR3 here is CASGGALNTEAFF. Written as DNA, the CDR3 is TGTGCCAGCGGCGGGGCTTTGAACACTGAAGCTTTCTTT. Filled out from reference TRBV28 and TRBJ1-1, the complete variable domain reads DVKVTQSSRYLVKRTGEKVFLECVQDMDHENMFWYRQDPGLGLRLIYFSYDVKMKEKGDIPEGYSVSREKKERFSLILESASTNQTSMYLCASGGALNTEAFFGQGTRLTVV.

V usage is TRBV7-9 and J usage is TRBJ2-2; 12 bases agree with TRBD2. Germline V lookup: CDR1 SEHNR, CDR2 FQNEAQ (reference sequence). Trimming at V came to 1 base and at J to 3 bases, leaving 9 bases not matched to a gene. CDR3 length equals 19 residues. The CDR3 loop is CASSLGALAGGQYTGELFF. The CDR3 DNA sequence: TGTGCCAGCAGCTTAGGGGCCCTAGCGGGAGGGCAATACACCGGGGAGCTGTTTTTT.

V and J are TRBV2 and TRBJ2-2, with TRBD2 matching over 9 bases. CDR3 size: 15 residues. The germline CDR1 and CDR2 sequences are SNHLY and FYNNEI. V shed 0 bases and J 4 bases; nucleotides not matched to a gene: 0. CDR3 loop: CASSEASGSTGELFF. Here the CDR3 DNA reads TGTGCCAGCAGTGAAGCTAGCGGGAGCACCGGGGAGCTGTTTTTT.

This clone appeared once. The chain joins TRBV6-6 to TRBJ2-7, with 8 bases aligning to TRBD1. Trimming cost V 0 bases and J 2 bases; bases outside gene matches: 6. CDR3 length: 16 amino acids. The germline V gene encodes CDR1 MNHNY and CDR2 SVGAGI (reference sequence). CDR3 bases: TGTGCCAGCAGTTACTCGGACAGGGATCCCCCCTACGAGCAGTACTTC. Translation gives CASSYSDRDPPYEQYF.

Note on this clone: The same CDR3 arises from other DNA sequences in this sample as well. The genes are TRBV30 and TRBJ1-2; tentative D call: TRBD1 (6 bases). Germline V gene data show CDR1 as GTSNPN and CDR2 as SVGIG (reference sequence). V lost 8 bases, J lost 4 bases, and 17 bases lay in between. The CDR3 loop spans 13 amino acids. The CDR3 loop is CAGSRDKVYGYTF. Written as DNA, the CDR3 is TGTGCCGGTAGCCGGGACAAAGTCTATGGCTACACCTTC.

The rearrangement joins TRBV27 to TRBJ1-1, with 7 bases matching TRBD1. The V gene's germline CDR1 is MNHEY and CDR2 SMNVEV (reference sequence). This CDR3 is built from 13 residues. The J segment lost 4 bases and the V segment lost 4 bases, leaving 3 bases of the junction unmatched. This CDR3 is CASSWAGGTEAFF. The CDR3 DNA follows: TGTGCCAGCAGTTGGGCAGGGGGCACTGAAGCTTTCTTT.

The genes are TRBV27 and TRBJ2-3; 8 bases align to TRBD2. The ends lost 6 bases at V and 2 bases at J; junction bases unmatched: 4. Per germline, CDR1 MNHEY and CDR2 SMNVEV (reference sequence). The CDR3 totals 14 residues. This chain's CDR3 is CASRRLAYTDTQYF. CDR3 nucleotide sequence: TGTGCCAGCAGAAGACTAGCGTACACAGATACGCAGTATTTT.

This sequence joins TRBV7-9 and TRBJ1-4; D is unclear. Germline V gene lookup returns CDR1 SEHNR and CDR2 FQNEAQ (reference sequence). Deletions cut 1 base from V and 1 base from J, with 10 bases between. This CDR3 spans 16 amino acids. The CDR3 loop reads CASSLGDYRTNEKLFF. CDR3 nucleotides: TGTGCCAGCAGCTTAGGTGACTACCGAACTAATGAAAAACTGTTTTTT.

The gene calls are TRBV5-1 and TRBJ2-3; 7 positions agree with TRBD2. With V trimmed by 4 bases and J by 4 bases, 6 bases remained unmatched. Germline values: CDR1 SGHRS, CDR2 YFSETQ. The CDR3 consists of 14 residues. The CDR3 loop reads CASSPRGGPDTQYF. The CDR3 DNA reads as TGCGCCAGCAGCCCCCGGGGAGGGCCAGATACGCAGTATTTT.

The V gene is TRBV7-8, the J gene TRBJ2-1; 11 positions agree with TRBD2. CDR1 SGHVS and CDR2 FQNEAQ come from the germline V gene. Losses at the gene ends were 5 bases for V and 7 bases for J; bases not matched to a gene: 7. This CDR3 comprises 15 residues. DNA for the CDR3: TGTGCCAGCAGCACCGGACTAGCGGGTACGAATGAGCAGTTCTTC. This codes for CASSTGLAGTNEQFF.

This chain connects TRBV28 to TRBJ2-5; possible D gene TRBD2, 6 bases. This CDR3 spans 16 amino acids. V lost 8 bases, J lost 4 bases, and 23 bases lay in between. The V gene's germline CDR1 is MDHEN and CDR2 SYDVKM. DNA of the CDR3: TGTGCCAGCTTTACGGGCCTGCCGGGGGTCGGAGAGACCCAGTACTTC. Its translation: CASFTGLPGVGETQYF. The complete variable domain, with remaining parts taken from reference TRBV28 and TRBJ2-5, reads DVKVTQSSRYLVKRTGEKVFLECVQDMDHENMFWYRQDPGLGLRLIYFSYDVKMKEKGDIPEGYSVSREKKERFSLILESASTNQTSMYLCASFTGLPGVGETQYFGPGTRLLVL.

The chain combines TRBV9 with TRBJ1-1; possibly TRBD1 for D (5 bases). This CDR3 has 16 amino acids. The germline V gene encodes CDR1 SGDLS and CDR2 YYNGEE. V was pared by 3 bases and J by 0 bases, with 15 bases between. The DNA for the CDR3 is TGTGCCAGCAGCGCAGGGTTGTCGCAAATGAACACTGAAGCTTTCTTT. Encoded protein: CASSAGLSQMNTEAFF.

The chain employs TRBV5-6 and TRBJ2-7, with D unclear. Germline V lookup: CDR1 SGHDT, CDR2 YYEEEE. The CDR3 has 12 residues. The ends were cut back, 4 bases at V and 7 bases at J, with 12 bases in the middle. CDR3 coding DNA: TGTGCCAGCAGCGTCTCACTCGGGGAGCAGTACTTC. Encoded protein: CASSVSLGEQYF.

The chain uses TRBV5-8 and TRBJ2-3; 10 bases match TRBD2. Germline V gene data show CDR1 as SGHTS and CDR2 as YDEGEE. This CDR3 comprises 20 residues. Trimming cost V 0 bases and J 2 bases; bases outside gene matches: 15. The CDR3 here is CASSLGLAGELRGSTDTQYF. Written as DNA, the CDR3 is TGTGCCAGCAGCTTGGGTCTAGCGGGAGAGCTGCGGGGGTCCACAGATACGCAGTATTTT. Full variable domain (outside the CDR3, taken from reference TRBV5-8 and TRBJ2-3): EAGVTQSPTHLIKTRGQQATLRCSPISGHTSVYWYQQALGLGLQFLLWYDEGEERNRGNFPPRFSGRQFPNYSSELNVNALELEDSALYLCASSLGLAGELRGSTDTQYFGPGTRLTVL.

The V and J genes are TRBV19 and TRBJ2-1; 8 bases align to TRBD1. In germline, CDR1 is LNHDA, CDR2 SQIVND (reference sequence). V shed 2 bases and J 6 bases; nucleotides not matched to a gene: 6. There are 15 residues in the CDR3. The CDR3 coding sequence is TGTGCCAGTAGTATAACGGGCACAGGGGGCAATGAGCAGTTCTTC. It codes for CASSITGTGGNEQFF.

CDR3 DNA: TGTGCCAGCAGGAGGACGGGAAACACCGGGGAGCTGTTTTTT. Protein: CASRRTGNTGELFF. The rearrangement uses TRBV5-6 and TRBJ2-2, with TRBD2 as a possible D gene (5 bases). This CDR3 region has 14 residues. Germline V gene data show CDR1 as SGHDT and CDR2 as YYEEEE. V lost 5 bases and J lost 2, with 10 bases in between.

The chain couples TRBV28 to TRBJ2-7; D may be TRBD2 (5 bases). CDR1 is MDHEN, CDR2 SYDVKM, per germline. V gave up 5 bases and J gave up 5 bases, with 22 bases separating them. CDR3 length: 16 residues. DNA of the CDR3: TGTGCCAGCAGTCCGAGGACCCCGGACTCAGTCGACGAGCAGTACTTC. Translated: CASSPRTPDSVDEQYF.

The rearrangement joins TRBV5-1 to TRBJ1-1, with D uncertain. The CDR3 is 15 residues long. Trimming stripped 5 bases from V and 3 bases from J, with 17 bases between. Per germline, CDR1 SGHRS and CDR2 YFSETQ. Here the CDR3 DNA reads TGCGCCAGCAGTTGGGGTACGGACTCTTACACTGAAGCTTTCTTT. Translating gives CASSWGTDSYTEAFF.

In its sample, this clone was seen once. CDR3 in amino acids: CASTLSGQETQYF. CDR3 in DNA: TGCGCCAGCACCCTTAGCGGGCAAGAGACCCAGTACTTC. This chain connects TRBV5-1 to TRBJ2-5; TRBD2 matches at 7 bases. With 6 bases clipped from V and 2 bases from J, the junction kept 4 bases outside the gene matches. The CDR3 runs 13 residues. The germline CDR1 and CDR2 sequences are SGHRS and YFSETQ.

This clone occurred once. CDR3 loop: CAWSPPAGVTDTQYF. CDR3 nucleotides: TGTGCCTGGAGCCCCCCAGCGGGAGTCACAGATACGCAGTATTTT. V and J are TRBV30 and TRBJ2-3; 8 nucleotides align to TRBD2. J gave up 2 bases and V 3 bases, and 7 bases lay outside the gene matches. Germline V gene data show CDR1 as GTSNPN and CDR2 as SVGIG (reference sequence). The CDR3 covers 15 residues.

This rearrangement joins TRBV27 to TRBJ1-2; 12 nucleotides agree with TRBD1. The CDR3 spans 15 residues. With V trimmed by 6 bases and J by 2 bases, 4 bases remained unmatched. Per the germline V gene, CDR1 is MNHEY and CDR2 is SMNVEV (reference sequence). CDR3 sequence: CASRGTGGINYGYTF. As DNA, the CDR3 is TGTGCCAGCAGGGGGACAGGGGGCATAAACTATGGCTACACCTTC.

The V and J genes are TRBV4-1 and TRBJ2-5, with 11 bases lining up with TRBD2. With V trimmed by 2 bases and J by 0 bases, 11 bases remained unmatched. Germline V gene sequence: CDR1 MGHRA, CDR2 YSYEKL. This CDR3 has 19 amino acids. CDR3 DNA: TGCGCCAGCAGCCAATCCCACCCATTAGCGGGAGGGTACCAAGAGACCCAGTACTTC. It yields the protein CASSQSHPLAGGYQETQYF.